One T cell receptor beta chain is described in this entry. This entry belongs to a study of control samples from healthy donors and cancer patients. V was clipped by 1 base and J by 1 base, with 8 bases between them. This CDR3 is built from 14 residues. Looked up from germline, CDR1 is KGHSH and CDR2 is LQKENI. Assay: immunoSEQ multiplex PCR; the TCRdb copy retains only in-frame clones and omits some. The listing records approximately 190,000 clones. The V and J genes are TRBV18 and TRBJ2-7; maybe TRBD1 (5 bases). The sequenced sample consisted of blood. The TCR comes from a woman under 40 in good health. The CDR3 spells CASSPRAGSYEQYF. CDR3 DNA: TGTGCCAGCTCACCACGGGCAGGGTCCTACGAGCAGTACTTC.